This TCR beta chain stems from a study of blood T cell repertoires in COVID-19. Study at large: Acute and convalescent COVID-19 samples came from the United States, Italy and Spain. The analysed material was cDNA or gDNA that came from T cells, B-cell-depleted T cells, or PBMCs.

Per the original methods: Counts of nucleated cells, estimated from reference gene primer amplification, were obtained. Here immunoSEQ multiplex PCR was the method, and the copy in TCRdb shows in-frame clones only, minus some. The DNA gave D and trimming, while V, J and clone size come from that table. The sample has some 310,000 clones; roughly 90% are singletons. Those enrolled in Seattle joined during active infection and were followed longitudinally afterward. The CDR3 totals 15 residues. Unmatched junction bases numbered 4, after V lost 1 base and J lost 6 bases. Looked up from germline, CDR1 is MNHNS and CDR2 is SASEGT.

The TCR was taken from a woman aged 25 to 39 with COVID-19, enrolled during active disease. The chain uses TRBV6-1 and TRBJ2-1; TRBD1 agrees at 9 bases. Sequencing was performed on peripheral blood. The CDR3 DNA follows: TGTGCCAGCAGTGAAGTGGACAGGGGAGCCAATGAGCAGTTCTTC. This translates into CASSEVDRGANEQFF.